The subject of this entry is one T cell receptor beta chain. No cognate antigen has been identified for it. No per-base quality is available; no much larger clone lies one base away. Participants in the prospective study were enrolled through a virtual design, were aged 18 to 89 years, and lived in about 25 United States geographic areas. To assign participants to cohorts, the prospective study relied on clinical history that participants themselves reported in a screening survey and a study questionnaire. Each participant in the prospective study had whole blood, serum and a nasopharyngeal or oropharyngeal swab collected by mobile phlebotomists. Participants in the prospective study had the option to provide additional blood draws and questionnaires over a roughly two-month period. Before DNA extraction, blood samples from the prospective study were shipped at room temperature or frozen. CDR1 is given as LNHDA and CDR2 as SQIVND, both from the germline V gene (reference sequence). Compared with germline, V lacks 4 bases and J lacks 3 bases; bases without a gene match: 0. Counted from cysteine to phenylalanine, this CDR3 has 13 amino acids. Kept here is only the CDR3 DNA, which spans 39 bases and is read in frame from base 1.

This sample was taken from a study of blood T cell repertoires in COVID-19 (dated by TCRdb to about 2020). About the study as a whole: Samples from collaborators originated in the United States, Italy and Spain and spanned both the acute and convalescent phases of COVID-19. Where HLA class I and class II types were available, the types were taken from metadata supplied by the sample provider, not from assay-based typing. The sample metadata nearly always contained a de-identified subject ID, COVID-19 status, age in years and sex. The repertoires were made available in a free public database intended to serve as a resource for research on the immune response to SARS-CoV-2. Samples came from the ongoing ImmuneRACE study (first 160 participants) plus 1,254 subjects from 6 global collaborators. The prospective study material was composed of cDNA or gDNA derived from T cells, B-cell-depleted T cells, or PBMCs. The dataset comprised deeply sampled blood TCRbeta repertoires from subjects exposed to, actively infected with, or recovered from COVID-19.

The immunoSEQ Assay, a bias-controlled multiplex PCR, was used to amplify TCRbeta CDR3 regions from genomic DNA. In the paper's pipeline: The number of nucleated cells in each sample was estimated from the amplification of reference gene primers within the assay. To quantify the absolute abundance of each unique TCRbeta CDR3 rearrangement, sequence reads were collapsed and filtered. Productive Simpson clonality was computed per sample as the square root of Simpson's diversity index over productive rearrangements. TCRdb mirrors the immuneACCESS table, restricted to in-frame sequences. Some clones are absent from its copies; in checked studies, under half trace to an unresolved V gene, and the reason for the others is unknown. V, J and clone size derive from that table, while D and trimming were established from the DNA sequence. Within this sample are some 200,000 clones, with roughly 83% of them counted one time only. The ten largest clones take up about 1.3% of the sample.

Broader findings and caveats from the paper: The amount of clinical and demographic metadata varied by source and participant and was provided uncurated.

Material for sequencing was PBMCs or T cells enriched from blood (not recorded which). The chain links TRBV19 with TRBJ2-7, with 10 junctional bases fitting TRBD1. This TCR derives from a woman aged 40 to 55 with acute COVID-19. DNA sequence: TGTGCCAGTAGTAGGACAGGGGGCTACGAGCAGTACTTC. Its product reads: CASSRTGGYEQYF.